This T cell receptor beta chain stems from a study of T-cell reconstitution after alpha-beta-depleted transplantation in children. Many counts were recorded for this clonotype. Preparation of the TCRbeta library involved a method that used unique molecular identifiers. TCRdb analysed the PCR reads with MiXCR anew, one entry per CDR3 protein. The table shows about 120,000 distinct CDR3 sequences, with about 9.3% occurring only once. This receptor was obtained from a human donor who donated a stem cell graft to a child with acute lymphoblastic leukemia. The sample was PBMCs from the stem cell graft donor, taken from the stem cell graft.

The CDR3 reads CASSLGSREQYF. CDR3 sequence (DNA): TGTGCCAGCAGCTTGGGTTCGAGAGAGCAGTACTTC. This chain joins TRBV7-9 and TRBJ2-7; D not resolved. CDR1 is SEHNR and CDR2 is FQNEAQ in the germline V gene (reference sequence). The CDR3 has 12 residues. V lost 3 bases and J 7 bases, leaving 10 bases between the germline ends.